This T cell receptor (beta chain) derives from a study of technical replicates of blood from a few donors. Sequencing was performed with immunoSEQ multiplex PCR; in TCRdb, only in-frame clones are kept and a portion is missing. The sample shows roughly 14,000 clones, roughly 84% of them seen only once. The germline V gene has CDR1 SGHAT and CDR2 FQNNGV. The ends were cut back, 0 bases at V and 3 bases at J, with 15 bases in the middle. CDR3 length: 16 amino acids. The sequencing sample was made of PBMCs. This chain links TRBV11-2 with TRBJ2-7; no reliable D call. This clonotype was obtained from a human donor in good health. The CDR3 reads CASSLDISSSNYEQYF. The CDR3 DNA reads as TGTGCCAGCAGCTTAGATATTAGTTCTTCGAACTACGAGCAGTACTTC.